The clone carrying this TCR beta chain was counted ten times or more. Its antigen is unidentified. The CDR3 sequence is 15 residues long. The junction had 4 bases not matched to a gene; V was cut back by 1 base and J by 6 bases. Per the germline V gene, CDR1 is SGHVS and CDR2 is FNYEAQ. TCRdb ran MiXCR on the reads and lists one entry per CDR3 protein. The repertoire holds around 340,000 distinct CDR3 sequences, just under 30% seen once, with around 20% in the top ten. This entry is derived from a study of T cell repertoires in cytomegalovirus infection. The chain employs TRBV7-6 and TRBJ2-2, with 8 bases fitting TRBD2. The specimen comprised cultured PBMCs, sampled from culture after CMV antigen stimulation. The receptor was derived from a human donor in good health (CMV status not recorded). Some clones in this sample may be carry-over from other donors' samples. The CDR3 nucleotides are TGTGCCAGCAGCTTAGAGTCGCGGGGGGCCGGGGAGCTGTTTTTT. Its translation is CASSLESRGAGELFF. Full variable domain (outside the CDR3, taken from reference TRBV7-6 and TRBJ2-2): GAGVSQSPRYKVTKRGQDVALRCDPISGHVSLYWYRQALGQGPEFLTYFNYEAQQDKSGLPNDRFSAERPEGSISTLTIQRTEQRDSAMYRCASSLESRGAGELFFGEGSRLTVL.